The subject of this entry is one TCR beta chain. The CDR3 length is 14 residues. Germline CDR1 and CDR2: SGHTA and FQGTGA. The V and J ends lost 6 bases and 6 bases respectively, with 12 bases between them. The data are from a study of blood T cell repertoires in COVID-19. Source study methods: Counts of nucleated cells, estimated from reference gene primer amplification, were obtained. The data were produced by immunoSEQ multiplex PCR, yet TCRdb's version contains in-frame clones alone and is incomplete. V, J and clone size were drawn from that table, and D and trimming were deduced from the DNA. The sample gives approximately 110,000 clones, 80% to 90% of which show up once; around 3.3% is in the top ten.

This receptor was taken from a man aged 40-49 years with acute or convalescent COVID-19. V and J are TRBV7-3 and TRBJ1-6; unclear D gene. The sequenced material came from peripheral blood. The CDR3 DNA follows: TGTGCCAGCAGTGTTTACCACGGTAATTCACCCCTCCACTTT. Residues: CASSVYHGNSPLHF.